Described below is a single T cell receptor (beta chain) sequence and its context. It lacks a known antigen. No quality values exist for individual bases; no much larger clone is one base distant. This sample was included in a study of metastatic and nonmetastatic thyroid tumors (dated by TCRdb to 2019 to 2021). Study-level background: Repertoires were compared across peripheral blood and tumor or nodule tissue samples from malignant and benign thyroid patients.

Receptors were amplified or captured by PCR. The sequencer listed for this sample is Illumina HiSeq 4000. High-throughput sequencing was used to profile the CDR3 region of the TCR beta-chain in every patient. On the study's bioinformatics: Drawing on CDR3 differences between clinicopathological groups, the researchers built a classifier meant to tell apart patients with distant-metastatic papillary thyroid cancer. Repertoire diversity was assessed with the Shannon index, and tumor-blood repertoire similarity with the Morisita-Horn index. Clones were called with MiXCR by TCRdb after fastp trimmed the public reads at Q25, and only in-frame beta chains were retained. These V and J calls derive from TCRdb rather than the authors' analysis. The sample profile shows about 36,000 clones; less than 25% of them were found once. The ten largest clones represent around a sixth of the sample. No patient had received any treatment before thyroid surgery. Using T-cell receptor beta sequencing, the study looked back at clinical samples from patients collected from the early 2010s to the late 2010s.

Via the germline V gene, CDR1 is SGHNT and CDR2 YENEEA. V trim: 5 bases; J trim: 7 bases; unmatched bases: 10. Inclusive of the bounding cysteine and phenylalanine, the CDR3 is 14 residues long. CDR3 DNA is the only sequence kept; it has 42 bases, read in frame from the first base. Summary of the overall study and its limitations: TCR beta diversity was reported as significantly higher in malignant tumors than in benign nodules, in both blood and tumor samples.

This receptor was taken from a female donor with papillary thyroid cancer or a benign thyroid nodule (not recorded which). Some clones in this sample may be carry-over from other donors' samples. The sample consisted of blood. The chain is encoded by TRBV11-3 joined to TRBJ2-5, with 7 bases in between that match TRBD2. The bases are TGTGCCAGCAGCCCCCGGTACTGGGAGGGGACCCAGTACTTC. The translation is CASSPRYWEGTQYF.